Each of the 16 T cell receptor beta chains below was sequenced from the same sample in a study of blood T cell repertoires in COVID-19. The method was immunoSEQ multiplex PCR; TCRdb's version includes in-frame clones alone and lacks a portion of them. Among about 160,000 clones listed, about four fifths were seen once. Sequencing was performed on peripheral blood. All receptors come from a woman of 80 years or more with acute or convalescent COVID-19.

This chain joins TRBV6-6 and TRBJ2-1; TRBD2 matches 8 bases. Germline loops: CDR1 MNHNY, CDR2 SVGAGI (reference sequence). This CDR3 has 14 residues. V was clipped by 6 bases and J by 2 bases; unmatched bases: 3. Here the CDR3 DNA reads TGTGCCAGCAGCCCGGGAGGGGCCTACAATGAGCAGTTCTTC. Encoded protein: CASSPGGAYNEQFF.

This clone was counted between two and nine times. The rearrangement uses TRBV30 and TRBJ1-2, with TRBD1 as a possible D gene (5 bases). V was cut by 5 bases and J by 2 bases, with 12 bases left in between. In germline, CDR1 is GTSNPN, CDR2 SVGIG (reference sequence). The CDR3 is 13 amino acids. CDR3 in amino acids: CAWVWGENYGYTF. The CDR3 DNA reads TGTGCCTGGGTCTGGGGGGAGAACTATGGCTACACCTTC. Complete variable domain (other parts from reference TRBV30 and TRBJ1-2): SQTIHQWPATLVQPVGSPLSLECTVEGTSNPNLYWYRQAAGRGLQLLFYSVGIGQISSEVPQNLSASRPQDRQFILSSKKLLLSDSGFYLCAWVWGENYGYTFGSGTRLTVV.

The chain recombines TRBV2 with TRBJ1-6; TRBD1 matches at 7 bases. CDR1 and CDR2 from the germline V gene are SNHLY and FYNNEI. The CDR3 consists of 14 residues. Losses at the gene ends were 7 bases for V and 5 bases for J; bases not matched to a gene: 5. Here the CDR3 reads CASTGGQNNSPLHF. Here the CDR3 DNA reads TGTGCCAGCACCGGGGGACAGAATAATTCACCCCTCCACTTT.

V usage is TRBV5-4 and J usage is TRBJ2-7; 10 positions agree with TRBD2. Germline V gives CDR1 SGHNT, CDR2 YYREEE (reference sequence). The CDR3 contains 15 residues. V lost 3 bases and J lost 7; bases outside the gene matches: 10. CDR3 coding DNA: TGTGCCAGCAGCTCAACTAGCGGGAATCGGGGTGAGCAGTACTTC. Protein sequence: CASSSTSGNRGEQYF.

J is TRBJ1-4 and V is TRBV2; 9 bases are a match to TRBD1. CDR3 size: 16 residues. Germline V gene sequence: CDR1 SNHLY, CDR2 FYNNEI. After removal of 8 bases from V and 1 base from J, the junction contained 8 bases not matched to a gene. The CDR3 reads CASGRTGAGTNEKLFF. The CDR3 DNA reads as TGTGCCAGCGGTCGGACAGGGGCCGGAACTAATGAAAAACTGTTTTTT.

V usage is TRBV5-6 and J usage is TRBJ2-3; the match to TRBD2 covers 7 bases. V was clipped by 4 bases and J by 0 bases; unmatched bases: 8. The CDR3 consists of 16 residues. Germline CDR1 and CDR2: SGHDT and YYEEEE. CDR3 sequence (DNA): TGTGCCAGCAGCCTGCGGGGGTCCTCTAGCACAGATACGCAGTATTTT. Translation: CASSLRGSSSTDTQYF. The variable domain in full, completed from reference TRBV5-6 and TRBJ2-3, reads DAGVTQSPTHLIKTRGQQVTLRCSPKSGHDTVSWYQQALGQGPQFIFQYYEEEERQRGNFPDRFSGHQFPNYSSELNVNALLLGDSALYLCASSLRGSSSTDTQYFGPGTRLTVL.

The genes are TRBV6-2 or TRBV6-3 and TRBJ2-2; 9 bases align to TRBD2. This CDR3 is 16 amino acids long. CDR1 is MNHEY and CDR2 is SVGEGT in the germline V gene. Trimming cost V 2 bases and J 7 bases; bases outside gene matches: 8. CDR3 in DNA: TGTGCCAGCAGTTACAGAAGCGGGGGGACCGGCGGGGAGCTGTTTTTT. Translated: CASSYRSGGTGGELFF.

The genes are TRBV4-1 and TRBJ1-2; D not resolved. The CDR3 runs 13 residues. The V and J ends lost 0 bases and 7 bases respectively, with 9 bases between them. Germline V gives CDR1 MGHRA, CDR2 YSYEKL. The CDR3 DNA is TGCGCCAGCAGCCAAGACCAGGCTGGTGGCTACACCTTC. Its protein is CASSQDQAGGYTF.

The chain employs TRBV5-1 and TRBJ2-1; 9 bases line up with TRBD2. Germline-derived CDR1 and CDR2 are SGHRS and YFSETQ. The V segment lost 3 bases and the J segment 0 bases; nucleotides outside the gene matches: 4. The CDR3 totals 16 residues. Here the CDR3 reads CASSSYSGSSYNEQFF. The CDR3 region has the DNA TGCGCCAGCAGCTCGTATAGCGGGAGCTCCTACAATGAGCAGTTCTTC.

The V gene is TRBV6-6, the J gene TRBJ1-6; D is perhaps TRBD1 (6 bases). This CDR3 spans 16 amino acids. Germline V lookup: CDR1 MNHNY, CDR2 SVGAGI (reference sequence). Trimming pared 2 bases from V and 7 bases from J, leaving 15 bases between. The CDR3 is CASSYSSGQINSPLHF. CDR3 nucleotide sequence: TGTGCCAGCAGTTACAGTAGTGGACAGATCAATTCACCCCTCCACTTT.

CDR3 nucleotides: TGCAGCGTTGAAGCCCGTCCCCAGGGGAGCGATGGCTACACCTTC. The encoded protein is CSVEARPQGSDGYTF. This sequence joins TRBV29-1 and TRBJ1-2; a weak D match, TRBD1 (6 bases). The V and J ends lost 1 base and 6 bases respectively, with 18 bases between them. The CDR3 is made up of 15 amino acids. Looked up from germline, CDR1 is SQVTM and CDR2 is ANQGSEA.

V usage is TRBV21-1 and J usage is TRBJ1-5. TRBV21-1 is deemed a pseudogene. The CDR3 extends over 17 amino acids. The CDR3 here is CASSKAPREGINQPQHF. The CDR3 DNA reads TGTGCCAGCAGCAAAGCCCCCCGGGAGGGGATTAATCAGCCCCAGCATTTT.

V is TRBV9 and J is TRBJ1-2; TRBD1 matches 9 bases. V gave up 0 bases and J gave up 5 bases; unmatched junction bases: 5. The CDR3 sequence is 15 residues long. Looked up from germline, CDR1 is SGDLS and CDR2 is YYNGEE. CDR3 nucleotides: TGTGCCAGCAGCGTAGGGGCGGGACAGGGATATGGCTACACCTTC. Its translation is CASSVGAGQGYGYTF.

The chain employs TRBV29-1 and TRBJ2-5, with 7 bases fitting TRBD1. CDR1 is SQVTM, CDR2 ANQGSEA, per germline. CDR3 size: 13 residues. V was clipped by 6 bases and J by 5 bases; unmatched bases: 9. This CDR3 reads CSVRTGAGETQYF. DNA of the CDR3: TGCAGCGTCAGAACAGGGGCCGGGGAGACCCAGTACTTC.

The chain carries TRBV11-2 and TRBJ2-4, with 8 bases lining up with TRBD1. Trimming removed 3 bases from V and 3 bases from J; junction bases left unmatched: 4. Per the germline V gene, CDR1 is SGHAT and CDR2 is FQNNGV. The CDR3 spans 15 residues. CDR3 DNA sequence: TGTGCCAGCAGCTTGGCAGGGGGCGGCAAAAACATTCAGTACTTC. As protein: CASSLAGGGKNIQYF.

The rearrangement links TRBV10-2 to TRBJ2-7; 13 bases map to TRBD2. With V trimmed by 6 bases and J by 5 bases, 7 bases remained unmatched. This CDR3 is built from 15 residues. Germline CDR1 is WSHSY and CDR2 is SAAADI. The CDR3 region is CASRGGTSGKNEQYF. CDR3 DNA: TGCGCCAGCAGGGGGGGGACTAGCGGGAAGAACGAGCAGTACTTC.